This passage covers 9 T cell receptor beta chains from one sample sequenced in a study of shared clonotypes between healthy human individuals. Sequenced by immunoSEQ multiplex PCR; TCRdb stores in-frame clones only, minus some. The sample lists millions of clones, approximately 94% seen once, with under 0.15% in the top ten. Specimen: naive CD4+ T cells sorted from blood. Subset here: CD45RA+ positively selected. The receptors stem from a man aged 18 to 29 in good health.

The genes are TRBV19 and TRBJ1-2; weak D call: TRBD1 (5 bases). CDR3 length equals 14 residues. Germline CDR1 LNHDA, CDR2 SQIVND (reference sequence). V was cut by 6 bases and J by 3 bases, with 14 bases left in between. The CDR3 nucleotides read TGTGCCAGTAGGTGGGACCGATCATACTATGGCTACACCTTC. This gives the protein CASRWDRSYYGYTF.

In its sample, this clone was seen once. The chain employs TRBV5-1 and TRBJ1-1; D call uncertain. The CDR3 covers 15 residues. The V end lost 4 bases, the J end lost 3 bases, and 16 bases lay between the germline ends. Germline-derived CDR1 and CDR2 are SGHRS and YFSETQ. The CDR3 protein is CASSLHAADDTEAFF. Here the CDR3 DNA reads TGCGCCAGCAGCCTACACGCAGCGGACGACACTGAAGCTTTCTTT.

The genes are TRBV5-4 and TRBJ2-2; 8 bases line up with TRBD2. The CDR3 has 16 amino acids. Germline lookup yields CDR1 SGHNT and CDR2 YYREEE (reference sequence). Trimming cost V 4 bases and J 3 bases; bases outside gene matches: 8. This CDR3 reads CASSPGGAGDTGELFF. CDR3 nucleotides: TGTGCCAGCAGCCCCGGGGGAGCGGGGGACACCGGGGAGCTGTTTTTT. Drawing the rest from reference TRBV5-4 and TRBJ2-2, the complete variable domain is ETGVTQSPTHLIKTRGQQVTLRCSSQSGHNTVSWYQQALGQGPQFIFQYYREEENGRGNFPPRFSGLQFPNYSSELNVNALELDDSALYLCASSPGGAGDTGELFFGEGSRLTVL.

This clone was counted a single time. V and J are TRBV6-1 and TRBJ2-7; TRBD1 aligns across 11 bases. With 1 base clipped from V and 5 bases from J, the junction kept 7 bases outside the gene matches. The CDR3 extends over 16 amino acids. In germline, CDR1 is MNHNS, CDR2 SASEGT. The CDR3 nucleotides read TGTGCCAGCAGTGAAGGGACAGGGGGCTTGGTCGACGAGCAGTACTTC. Translated, it gives CASSEGTGGLVDEQYF.

The chain couples TRBV5-4 to TRBJ2-2; possibly TRBD2 for D (5 bases). There are 16 residues in the CDR3. Germline CDR1 reads SGHNT; CDR2 reads YYREEE (reference sequence). V lost 3 bases to trimming and J lost 6 bases, with 18 bases between them. The CDR3 loop is CASSSLESGIAGELFF. CDR3 sequence (DNA): TGTGCCAGCAGCTCGCTCGAATCGGGGATCGCCGGGGAGCTGTTTTTT.

This clone was counted once. The chain's CDR3 is CASSVEDGRGPYEQYF. The CDR3 nucleotides are TGTGCCAGCAGCGTAGAGGACGGGAGGGGGCCCTACGAGCAGTACTTC. The rearrangement links TRBV9 to TRBJ2-7, with TRBD2 as a possible D gene (8 bases). Germline CDR1 is SGDLS and CDR2 is YYNGEE. This CDR3 has 16 residues. V gave up 0 bases and J gave up 2 bases, with 15 bases separating them.

The CDR3 region has the DNA TGTGCCAGCAGCCCCCCACAGAACACTGAAGCTTTCTTT. It translates to CASSPPQNTEAFF. The rearrangement joins TRBV9 to TRBJ1-1, with D unresolved. This CDR3 has 13 amino acids. Germline V gives CDR1 SGDLS, CDR2 YYNGEE. Trimming took off 4 bases at V and 1 base at J, with 8 bases between the two ends. Supplemented by reference TRBV9 and TRBJ1-1, the full variable domain reads DSGVTQTPKHLITATGQRVTLRCSPRSGDLSVYWYQQSLDQGLQFLIQYYNGEERAKGNILERFSAQQFPDLHSELNLSSLELGDSALYFCASSPPQNTEAFFGQGTRLTVV.

The CDR3 spells CATSRGYGRRRSSGSQNEQFF. DNA of the CDR3: TGTGCCACCAGCAGAGGATATGGGCGGCGCAGGAGTAGCGGGAGTCAGAATGAGCAGTTCTTC. The chain is built from TRBV15 and TRBJ2-1; TRBD2 matches 9 bases. There are 21 residues in the CDR3. CDR1 is LNHNV, CDR2 YYDKDF, per germline (reference sequence). Unmatched junction bases numbered 23, after V lost 1 base and J lost 7 bases.

On this clone itself: One end of the junction varies from germline; a read error may be responsible. This chain uses TRBV6-1 with TRBJ2-3; 12 nucleotides align to TRBD2. This CDR3 is 13 amino acids long. Germline-derived CDR1 and CDR2 are MNHNS and SASEGT. The CDR3 region has the DNA TGTGCCAGCAGTGCAGAAGGACTAGCGGGGAAACATTTT. This sequence encodes CASSAEGLAGKHF.